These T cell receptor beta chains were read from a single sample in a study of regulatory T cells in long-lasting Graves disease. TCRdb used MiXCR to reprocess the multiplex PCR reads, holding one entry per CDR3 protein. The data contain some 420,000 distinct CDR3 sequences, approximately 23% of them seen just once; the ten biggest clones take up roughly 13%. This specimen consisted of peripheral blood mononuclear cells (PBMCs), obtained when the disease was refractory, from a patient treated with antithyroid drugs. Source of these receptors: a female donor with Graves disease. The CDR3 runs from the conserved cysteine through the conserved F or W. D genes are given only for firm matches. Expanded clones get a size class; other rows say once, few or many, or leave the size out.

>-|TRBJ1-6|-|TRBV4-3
CASSRLGLMTPLHF
TGCGCCAGCAGTCGACTGGGATTAATGACACCCCTCCACTTT
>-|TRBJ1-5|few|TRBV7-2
CASSLVGHSNQPQHF
TGTGCCAGCAGCTTAGTAGGACACAGCAATCAGCCCCAGCATTTT
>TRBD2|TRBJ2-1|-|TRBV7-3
CASSSREGTYNEQFF
TGTGCCAGCAGCTCGCGGGAGGGCACCTACAATGAGCAGTTCTTC
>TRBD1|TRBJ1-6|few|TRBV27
CASSLSSPGTANSLRGSPLHF
TGTGCCAGCAGTTTATCTTCCCCCGGGACAGCCAATTCCCTCCGGGGGTCACCCCTCCACTTT
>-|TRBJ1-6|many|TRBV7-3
CASSLIGNSPLHF
TGTGCCAGCAGCTTAATAGGGAATTCACCCCTCCACTTT
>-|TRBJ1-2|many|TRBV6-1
CASSEFGENYGYTF
TGTGCCAGCAGTGAATTTGGGGAGAACTATGGCTACACCTTC
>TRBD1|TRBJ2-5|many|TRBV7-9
CASSSGTGVVKTQYF
TGTGCCAGCAGCTCCGGGACAGGCGTCGTGAAGACCCAGTACTTC
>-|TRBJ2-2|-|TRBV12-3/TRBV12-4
CASSPGQDTGELFF
TGTGCCAGCAGCCCCGGACAAGACACCGGGGAGCTGTTTTTT
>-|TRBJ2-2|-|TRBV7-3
CASSLTGGQDTGELFF
TGTGCCAGCAGCTTAACTGGGGGGCAGGACACCGGGGAGCTGTTTTTT
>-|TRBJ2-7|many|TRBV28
CASSFPRPPYEQYF
TGTGCCAGCAGTTTTCCCAGGCCGCCCTACGAGCAGTACTTC
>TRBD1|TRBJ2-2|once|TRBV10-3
CAISLTGGADTGELFF
TGTGCCATCAGCCTTACAGGGGGCGCGGACACCGGGGAGCTGTTTTTT
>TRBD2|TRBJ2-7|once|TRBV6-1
CASSPISGSPYEQYF
TGTGCCAGCAGCCCTATTAGCGGGAGCCCCTACGAGCAGTACTTC
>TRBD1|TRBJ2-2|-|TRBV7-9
CASCAGGSTGELFF
TGTGCCAGCTGTGCAGGGGGAAGTACCGGGGAGCTGTTTTTT